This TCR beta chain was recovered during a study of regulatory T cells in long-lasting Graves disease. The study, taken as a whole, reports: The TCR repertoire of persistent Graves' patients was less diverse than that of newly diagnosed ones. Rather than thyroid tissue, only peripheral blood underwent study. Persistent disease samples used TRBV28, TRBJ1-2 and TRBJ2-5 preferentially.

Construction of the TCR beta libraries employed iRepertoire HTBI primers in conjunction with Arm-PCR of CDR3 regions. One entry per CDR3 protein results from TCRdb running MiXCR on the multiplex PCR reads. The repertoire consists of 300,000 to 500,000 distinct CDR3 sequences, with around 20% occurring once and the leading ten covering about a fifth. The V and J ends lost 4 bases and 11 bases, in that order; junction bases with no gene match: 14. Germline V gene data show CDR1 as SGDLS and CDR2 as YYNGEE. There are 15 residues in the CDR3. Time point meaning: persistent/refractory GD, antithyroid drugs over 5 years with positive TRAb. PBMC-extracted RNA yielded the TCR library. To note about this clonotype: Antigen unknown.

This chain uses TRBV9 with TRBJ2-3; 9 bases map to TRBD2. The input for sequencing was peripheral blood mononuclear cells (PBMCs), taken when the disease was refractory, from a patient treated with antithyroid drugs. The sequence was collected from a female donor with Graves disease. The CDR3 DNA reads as TGTGCCAGCAGCTCCGGCTGGGCTAGCGGGATAAGGCAGTATTTT. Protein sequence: CASSSGWASGIRQYF.